This T cell receptor beta chain was captured in a study of response to subunit inactivated influenza vaccine. V lost 2 bases and J lost 6; bases outside the gene matches: 8. Germline V gene sequence: CDR1 SGHTA, CDR2 FQGNSA. CDR3 length equals 15 residues. Each CDR3 protein is one row after TCRdb ran MiXCR on the RT-PCR reads. The data show roughly 500,000 distinct CDR3 sequences, around 25% seen once. This same sample was also part of a study on T cells expressing NK-cell markers. That work contributes: Beta-chain TCR cDNA was generated via 5'RACE template switching with UMIs. Repertoires of TCR beta were obtained from T cells sorted as CD3+CD56+NKG2C+, CD3+CD56+NKG2C- and CD3+CD56-NKG2C+. Just one sequenced donor of eight was HCMV-seronegative, while seven were seropositive. It remained uncertain whether the expanded NKG2C+ T cell clones were specific for HCMV antigens.

Specimen: CD4+ T cells sorted from PBMCs, collected 11 to 12 days after vaccination. J is TRBJ2-3 and V is TRBV7-2, with 7 bases matching TRBD2. The TCR originated in a man aged 50-60 years who received an inactivated influenza vaccine. The CDR3 protein is CASSLRGRGADTQYF. The CDR3 coding sequence is TGTGCCAGCAGCTTACGCGGGAGAGGTGCTGATACGCAGTATTTT.